This T cell receptor beta chain was recorded in a study of siplizumab effects on memory and regulatory T cells. V dropped 4 bases and J dropped 4; count of bases not matched to a gene: 2. Germline V gives CDR1 LGHNT, CDR2 FRNRAP. This CDR3 region has 13 residues. Sequencing was performed with immunoSEQ multiplex PCR; in TCRdb, only in-frame clones are kept and a portion is missing. The data contain 80,000 to 130,000 clones, around 90% of them singletons. Concerning this clone itself: The antigen is unknown.

Whole-study findings and limits: Confirmatory evidence of suppressive function in proliferating siplizumab-culture Tregs was not obtained. Researchers could map only a minor fraction of alloreactive clones to unstimulated subsets. Major contributors to the alloresponse seemed to be naive T cells, which also appeared more diverse than memory cells.

This TCR was recovered from a human donor in good health. Some clones in this sample may be carry-over from other donors' samples. Sample: CD4+ T cells sorted from blood. V is TRBV12-5 and J is TRBJ2-7, with TRBD1 identical over 9 bases. In DNA form, the CDR3 reads TGTGCTAGTGGTTCTGACAGGGGGTACGAGCAGTACTTC. This gives the protein CASGSDRGYEQYF.